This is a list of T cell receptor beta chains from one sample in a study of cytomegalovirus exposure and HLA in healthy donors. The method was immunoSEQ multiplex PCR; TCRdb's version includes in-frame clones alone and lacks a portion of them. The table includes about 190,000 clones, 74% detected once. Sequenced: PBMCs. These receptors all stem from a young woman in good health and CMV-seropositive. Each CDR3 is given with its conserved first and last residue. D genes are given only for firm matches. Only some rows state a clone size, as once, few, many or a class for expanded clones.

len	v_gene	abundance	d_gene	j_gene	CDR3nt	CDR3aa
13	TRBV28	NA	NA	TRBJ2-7	TGTGCCAGCAGTTTGCAGGGCACCTACGAGCAGTACTTC	CASSLQGTYEQYF
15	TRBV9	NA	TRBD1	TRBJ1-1	TGTGCCAGCAGCCCTCGGGACAGCATGAACACTGAAGCTTTCTTT	CASSPRDSMNTEAFF
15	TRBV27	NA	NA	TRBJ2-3	TGTGCCAGCAGTTTATCGATAGATAGCACAGATACGCAGTATTTT	CASSLSIDSTDTQYF
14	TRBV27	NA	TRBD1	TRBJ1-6	TGTGCCAGCAACTTAGGGGGCAAGAATTCACCCCTCCACTTT	CASNLGGKNSPLHF
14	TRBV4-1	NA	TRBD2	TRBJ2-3	TGCGCCAGCGGACTAGCGGGCCGCACAGATACGCAGTATTTT	CASGLAGRTDTQYF
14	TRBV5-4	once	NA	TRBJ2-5	TGTGCCAGCAGCAAAGGACGGACTCAAGAGACCCAGTACTTC	CASSKGRTQETQYF
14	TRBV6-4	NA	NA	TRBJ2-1	TGTGCCAGCGCCGGAGCTAGCGACCACAATGAGCAGTTCTTC	CASAGASDHNEQFF
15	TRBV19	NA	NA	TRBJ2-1	TGTGCCACCTACCCTGGGGGGGGCCTGTACAATGAGCAGTTCTTC	CATYPGGGLYNEQFF
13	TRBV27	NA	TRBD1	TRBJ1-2	TGTGCCAGCAGTGACAGGGTTGATTATGGCTACACCTTC	CASSDRVDYGYTF
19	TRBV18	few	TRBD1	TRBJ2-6	TGTGCCAGCTCTCTAAAAGCCGGGACAGGTAACTCTGGGGCCAACGTCCTGACTTTC	CASSLKAGTGNSGANVLTF
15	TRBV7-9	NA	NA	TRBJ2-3	TGTGCCAGCAGCTTAGACGACAGGAGCACAGATACGCAGTATTTT	CASSLDDRSTDTQYF
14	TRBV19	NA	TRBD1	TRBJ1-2	TGTGCCAGTAGTGCCGGGACAGGGAATGATCGCTACACCTTC	CASSAGTGNDRYTF
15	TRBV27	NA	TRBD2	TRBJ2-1	TGTGCCAGCACCCGACTAGCGGGAGTTAACAATGAGCAGTTCTTC	CASTRLAGVNNEQFF
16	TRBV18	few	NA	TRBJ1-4	TGTGCCAGCTCACCACCTGGGGCGGCTAGAGAGGAAAAACTGTTTTTT	CASSPPGAAREEKLFF